This TCR beta chain was sequenced for a study of T-cell memory formation after mild COVID-19. Study-wide findings and caveats: Mainly in CM and EM were contracting CD4+ clones; CD8+ were in EMRA. The study found balanced CD4/CD8 in clones contracting day 15 to 85 and a CD4+ lean in later expanders. Second-wave clones peaking on day 37 lacked confirmed SARS-CoV-2 specificity.

This clonotype was counted a few times. The antigen remains unidentified. Between the trimmed V and J ends, which lost 4 bases and 3 bases, there was a span of 13 bases. The length of the CDR3 is 14 residues. Germline lookup yields CDR1 MGHRA and CDR2 YSYEKL. Constant-segment primers and 5'RACE yielded cDNA libraries for TCR alpha and TCR beta, each carrying sample barcodes and UMIs. TCRdb redid the calling of the 5' RACE reads with MiXCR, one entry per CDR3 protein. The repertoire holds about 350,000 distinct CDR3 sequences, 12% to 15% seen once, with 20% to 25% in the top ten. Sequencing was carried out using PBMCs or a T cell subset sorted from them (not recorded which). The receptor comes from a man aged 18 to 35 who had mild COVID-19 (a few samples of this study predate the infection). Cell type and time point are not known. V usage is TRBV4-1 and J usage is TRBJ2-7; no firm D call. The CDR3 region is CASSLQYRNYEQYF. CDR3 nucleotides: TGCGCCAGCAGCCTCCAGTACAGAAACTACGAGCAGTACTTC.